The 8 T cell receptor beta chains below were found in one sample sequenced in a study of metastatic and nonmetastatic thyroid tumors. With MiXCR, TCRdb called clones anew from the PCR reads. The repertoire consists of about 14,000 clones, with more than 25% occurring once and the leading ten covering roughly 19%. Until they underwent thyroid surgery, no patient had received any treatment. Material: tumor tissue. These receptors were obtained from a female donor with papillary thyroid cancer or a benign thyroid nodule (not recorded which). Some clones in this sample may be carry-over from other donors' samples.

This clone was counted ten times or more. This rearrangement joins TRBV11-2 to TRBJ2-3, with D unresolved. Germline CDR1 SGHAT, CDR2 FQNNGV. Trimming pared 0 bases from V and 2 bases from J, leaving 9 bases between. There are 15 residues in the CDR3. The CDR3 reads CASSLDRTHTDTQYF. The CDR3 coding sequence is TGTGCCAGCAGCTTAGACAGGACCCACACAGATACGCAGTATTTT.

The chain couples TRBV30 to TRBJ2-2; a weak D match, TRBD1 (6 bases). The V and J ends lost 3 bases and 1 base respectively, with 6 bases between them. CDR3 size: 13 residues. Per the germline V gene, CDR1 is GTSNPN and CDR2 is SVGIG (reference sequence). This CDR3 is CAWRQGNTGELFF. CDR3 DNA sequence: TGTGCCTGGAGACAGGGGAACACCGGGGAGCTGTTTTTT.

This chain uses TRBV6-1 with TRBJ1-2; 7 nucleotides line up with TRBD1. J was trimmed by 6 bases and V by 8 bases; bases with no gene match: 15. This CDR3 region has 15 residues. Germline V CDR1 and CDR2: MNHNS, SASEGT. CDR3 loop: CASAKYKTGLNGYTF. The CDR3, as DNA: TGTGCCAGCGCCAAATACAAGACAGGGTTGAATGGCTACACCTTC.

This clone showed up many times. V and J are TRBV6-4 and TRBJ2-3; 7 nucleotides line up with TRBD1. From germline, CDR1 is MRHNA and CDR2 SNTAGT. This CDR3 has 15 residues. V shed 3 bases, J shed 6 bases, and the junction held 9 bases outside the gene matches. The DNA for the CDR3 is TGTGCCAGCAGTGAATCCGACAGGGCAAGTGATACGCAGTATTTT. This translates into CASSESDRASDTQYF.

This clone was seen at least ten times. V usage is TRBV5-1 and J usage is TRBJ2-1; TRBD2 matches at 10 bases. The J segment lost 5 bases and the V segment lost 0 bases, leaving 2 bases of the junction unmatched. The V gene's germline CDR1 is SGHRS and CDR2 YFSETQ. The CDR3 is made up of 15 amino acids. CDR3 region: CASSLAGLADNEQFF. CDR3 DNA sequence: TGCGCCAGCAGCTTGGCCGGACTAGCGGACAATGAGCAGTTCTTC.

By share, this clone counts as medium-sized (0.01 to 0.1%). This chain joins TRBV7-6 and TRBJ2-3, with a tentative D call TRBD2 (6 bases). The CDR3 is made up of 16 amino acids. The V gene lost 5 bases and the J gene lost 0 bases, with 15 bases spanning the gap. Germline values: CDR1 SGHVS, CDR2 FNYEAQ. CDR3 residues: CASSLRQSGSTDTQYF. The CDR3 bases are TGTGCCAGCAGCCTAAGACAAAGCGGGAGCACAGATACGCAGTATTTT.

This clone was seen a few times. This chain links TRBV28 with TRBJ1-2; possibly TRBD1 for D (5 bases). Germline V lookup: CDR1 MDHEN, CDR2 SYDVKM. Trimming stripped 5 bases from V and 5 bases from J, with 12 bases between. The CDR3 has 13 amino acids. CDR3 in amino acids: CASSQTAKYGYTF. The CDR3 DNA reads TGTGCCAGCAGTCAGACAGCAAAATATGGCTACACCTTC.

The V and J genes are TRBV20-1 and TRBJ2-7, with 13 bases matching TRBD2. Trimming removed 4 bases from V and 4 bases from J; junction bases left unmatched: 7. The germline gives CDR1 DFQATT, CDR2 SNEGSKA (reference sequence). CDR3 size: 15 residues. CDR3 loop: CSATGTSGVRYEQYF. The CDR3 DNA is TGCAGTGCTACCGGGACTAGCGGGGTTAGGTACGAGCAGTACTTC.